The sequence of this T cell receptor (beta chain) was determined in a study of neoadjuvant anti-PD-1 for oral cavity cancer. Study-level background: Patients without progression received a fourth nivolumab dose around day 43, then surgical resection on days 50-56.

Six replicates per PBMC sample, mostly from 480 ng of genomic DNA. Using immunoSEQ multiplex PCR, the repertoire was profiled, and TCRdb retains in-frame clones only, with some absent. The repertoire holds some 20,000 clones, with approximately 70% as singletons. CDR3 size: 13 residues. V shed 2 bases and J shed 2 bases, with 6 bases lying between them. Germline V gene data show CDR1 as SGHRS and CDR2 as YFSETQ. The material was PBMCs, obtained before nivolumab (anti-PD-1) treatment. The chain has TRBV5-1 and TRBJ2-3; no clear D. This clonotype was sampled from a person aged 35-79 years with oral cavity squamous cell carcinoma. CDR3: CASSFYSTDTQYF. The CDR3 bases are TGCGCCAGCAGCTTTTATTCCACAGATACGCAGTATTTT.